Reported below is one T cell receptor beta chain. The sample holds one count of this clone. The specificity of this receptor is unknown. The sample holds no much larger clone one base away, and base qualities are not on file. The V end loses 3 bases and the J end loses 4 bases, and a stretch of 24 bases separates them. There are 18 amino acids in the CDR3, from cysteine to phenylalanine inclusive. Of all the DNA, just the CDR3 is kept, 54 bases in frame from base 1. Reading the germline V gene (reference sequence) gives CDR1 LNHDA and CDR2 SQIVND. Receptors were amplified or captured by the immunoSEQ multiplex PCR assay. Not all clones reach the TCRdb copy of this immuneACCESS table, which keeps in-frame sequences only. Checked studies attribute under half of the gap to unresolved V genes and leave the rest unexplained. This sample comprises about 380,000 clones, 95% of them detected only once. About 0.02% of the sample comes from the top ten.

This sample was included in a study of shared T cell receptors in the human thymus (dated by TCRdb to about 2021). Background on the whole study: The study examined how self-reactive, shared T-cell receptor alpha chains are generated in the human thymus.

Sequenced sample: thymocytes. This receptor was obtained from a human donor. The chain employs TRBV19 and TRBJ1-2; the D gene cannot be named for sure. The DNA sequence is as follows: TGTGCCAGTAGTATCCCACTGGACCTCCCCCATAGGATCTATGGCTACACCTTC. Its amino acids are CASSIPLDLPHRIYGYTF.